This T cell receptor beta chain was observed in a study of blood T cell repertoires in COVID-19. Study overall: Sources were T cells, B-cell-depleted T cells, or PBMCs; the material itself was cDNA or gDNA.

Germline values: CDR1 SGHKS, CDR2 YYEKEE (reference sequence). There are 16 residues in the CDR3. Trimming cost V 6 bases and J 7 bases, with 20 bases left between them. Original processing notes: Reference gene primer amplification gave nucleated cell count estimates. Profiling relied on immunoSEQ multiplex PCR, and the TCRdb table lists in-frame clones only, not all of them. From that table come the V and J calls and clone size; the DNA was used to work out D and trimming. The table includes 98,000 or so clones, approximately 83% detected once. Sequencing input: peripheral blood. The chain links TRBV5-5 to TRBJ1-6, with D tentatively TRBD1 (5 bases). The receptor's source is a woman older than 75 with active or convalescent COVID-19. The CDR3 nucleotides read TGTGCCAGCACCAAAGGTGGCAGGGCGGGAAATTCACCCCTCCACTTT. Its protein is CASTKGGRAGNSPLHF.